This T cell receptor (beta chain) was sequenced for a study of somatic mutations in cytotoxic T cells in rheumatoid arthritis. At the level of the study: Purity of nearly 100% was reached when some V beta antibody-stained T-cell populations were flow-sorted, including V beta1+ cells sequenced for TCRB.

J lost 9 bases, V lost 10 bases, and 7 bases had no gene match. Per the germline V gene, CDR1 is LNHDA and CDR2 is SQIVND (reference sequence). CDR3 length: 13 amino acids. CD4+ cells and CD8+ cells were each obtained through positive magnetic bead selection, and their purity was assessed by flow cytometry. Concerning this clone: No antigen is known for it.

General study results and limits: Exceedance of 20% of CD8+ cells by the largest CD8+ clone occurred in about an eighth of the roughly 60 patients.

The authors' processing: The authors compared patient CD8+ clones larger than 1% against published virus-specific TCRB sequences. Only a few of these clones matched. The method was immunoSEQ multiplex PCR; TCRdb's version includes in-frame clones alone and lacks a portion of them. V and J calls and clone size come straight from that table; D and trimming were deduced from the DNA. The table shows 2,500 to 3,000 clones, with about 68% occurring only once. The source is a young woman with rheumatoid arthritis. The chain carries TRBV19 and TRBJ2-1; TRBD1 agrees at 12 bases. The sample taken for sequencing was CD8+ T cells sorted from synovial fluid. CDR3 sequence: CATSGQGAVEQFF. The CDR3 bases are TGTGCCACCTCGGGACAGGGGGCGGTTGAGCAGTTCTTC. The full variable domain, its missing parts supplied by reference TRBV19 and TRBJ2-1, is DGGITQSPKYLFRKEGQNVTLSCEQNLNHDAMYWYRQDPGQGLRLIYYSQIVNDFQKGDIAEGYSVSREKKESFPLTVTSAQKNPTAFYLCATSGQGAVEQFFGPGTRLTVL.